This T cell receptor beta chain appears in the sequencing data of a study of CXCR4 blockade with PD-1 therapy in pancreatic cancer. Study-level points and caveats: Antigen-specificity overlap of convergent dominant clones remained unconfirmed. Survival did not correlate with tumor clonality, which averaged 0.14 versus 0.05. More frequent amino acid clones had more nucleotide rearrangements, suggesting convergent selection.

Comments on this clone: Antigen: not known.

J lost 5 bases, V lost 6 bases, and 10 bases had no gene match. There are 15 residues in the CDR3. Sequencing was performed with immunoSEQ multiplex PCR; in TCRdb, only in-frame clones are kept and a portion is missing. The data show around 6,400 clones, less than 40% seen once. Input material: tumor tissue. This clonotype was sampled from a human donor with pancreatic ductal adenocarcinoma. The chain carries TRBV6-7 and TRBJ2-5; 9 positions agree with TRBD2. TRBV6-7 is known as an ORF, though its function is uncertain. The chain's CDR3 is CASSPVAGGPETQYF. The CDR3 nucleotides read TGTGCCAGCAGCCCTGTGGCGGGAGGGCCCGAGACCCAGTACTTC.